A single sample gave rise to the 3 T cell receptor beta chains below, sequenced in a study of T cell clones after liver transplantation. Data came from immunoSEQ multiplex PCR; TCRdb stores just in-frame clones and leaves some out. The sample shows 95,000 to 130,000 clones, 90% of them seen only once. The starting material was CD4+ T cells from blood, obtained 12 months after liver transplant. All receptors come from a human patient who received a liver transplant. The T cells may partly be graft donor cells.

The chain couples TRBV5-4 to TRBJ1-1; D is unclear. CDR1 and CDR2 from the germline V gene are SGHNT and YYREEE (reference sequence). Trimming took 6 bases from V and 1 from J, leaving 16 bases between them. The CDR3 consists of 15 residues. In DNA, the CDR3 is TGTGCCAGCATGCGGTCGGGGTCCTGGAACACTGAAGCTTTCTTT. It is translated as CASMRSGSWNTEAFF.

The gene calls are TRBV9 and TRBJ2-2, with 7 positions matching TRBD2. Per the germline V gene, CDR1 is SGDLS and CDR2 is YYNGEE. The V gene end was trimmed by 4 bases and the J gene end by 0 bases; junction bases not matched to a gene: 9. The CDR3 has 17 residues. As DNA, the CDR3 is TGTGCCAGCAGCCCACCCCGAGGACTAGCGAACACCGGGGAGCTGTTTTTT. As protein: CASSPPRGLANTGELFF.

The chain couples TRBV18 to TRBJ2-7; D may be TRBD1 (6 bases). Germline V gives CDR1 KGHSH, CDR2 LQKENI. V was shortened by 3 bases and J by 4 bases, with 13 bases between the two germline ends. This CDR3 has 14 amino acids. CDR3 DNA: TGTGCCAGCTCACCGCAGGTGGGGGCTTACGAGCAGTACTTC. Protein product: CASSPQVGAYEQYF.